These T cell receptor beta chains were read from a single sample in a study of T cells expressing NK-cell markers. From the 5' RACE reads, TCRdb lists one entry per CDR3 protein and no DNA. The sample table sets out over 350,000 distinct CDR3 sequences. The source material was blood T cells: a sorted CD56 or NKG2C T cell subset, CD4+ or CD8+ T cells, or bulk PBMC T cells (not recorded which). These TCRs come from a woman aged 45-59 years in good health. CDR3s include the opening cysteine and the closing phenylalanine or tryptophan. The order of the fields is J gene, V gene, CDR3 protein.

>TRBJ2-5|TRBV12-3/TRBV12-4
CASSLSGYRGETQYF
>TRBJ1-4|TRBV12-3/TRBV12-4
CASSFGQAAKLFF
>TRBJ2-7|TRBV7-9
CASSRGDIRHEQYF
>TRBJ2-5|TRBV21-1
CASSRGRRPFQETQYF
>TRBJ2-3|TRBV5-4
CASSLGGAADTQYF
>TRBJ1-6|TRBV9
CASSAGGRDNSPLHF
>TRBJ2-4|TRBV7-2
CASSFPGTSGKMYF
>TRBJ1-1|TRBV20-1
CSAVSPWGGRNTEAFF
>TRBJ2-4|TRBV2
CASRVTKNIQYF
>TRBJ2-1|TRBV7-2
CASSLIASSYNEQFF
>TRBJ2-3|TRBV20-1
CSARTSGRAENTQYF
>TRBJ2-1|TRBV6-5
CASSDLGRRTYNEQFF
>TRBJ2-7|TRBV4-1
CASSQSGTSGYYEQYF
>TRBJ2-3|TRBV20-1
CSARGLAGYGDTQYF
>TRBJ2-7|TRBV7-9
CASSLAQASLFGEQYF
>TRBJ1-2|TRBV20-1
CSAWTGTGGGGYTF
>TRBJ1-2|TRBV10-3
CAISSREGGYTF
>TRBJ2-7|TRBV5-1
CASSRTGFYEQYF
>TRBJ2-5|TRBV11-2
CASSPGRSLTQYF
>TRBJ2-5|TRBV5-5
CASNTGGQETQYF
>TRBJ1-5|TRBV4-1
CASSQVGPGQPQHF
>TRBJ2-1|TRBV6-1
CASSGTGFEQFF
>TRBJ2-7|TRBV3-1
CASSQRPSGYEQYF
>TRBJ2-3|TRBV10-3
CAGGSGNLTSTDTQYF
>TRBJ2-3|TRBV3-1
CASSPQRWVTDTQYF
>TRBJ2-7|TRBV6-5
CASSYTTSGGHGTYEQYF
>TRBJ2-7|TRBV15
CATSRDRGTFGEQYF
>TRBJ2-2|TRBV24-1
CATSDRGGQGPTGELFF
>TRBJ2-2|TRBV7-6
CASSSGRQGVVSGELFF
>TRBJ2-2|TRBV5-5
CASSRRLAGYDGELFF
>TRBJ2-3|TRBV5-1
CASSLETPKTDTQYF
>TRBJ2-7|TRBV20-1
CSARVASVYEQYF
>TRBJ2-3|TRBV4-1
CASSQVTDTQYF
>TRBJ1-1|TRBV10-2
CASSENSLNTEAFF
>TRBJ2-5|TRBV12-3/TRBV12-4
CASSLAGRPRRETQYF
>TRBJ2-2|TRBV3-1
CASSPTGLMNTGELFF
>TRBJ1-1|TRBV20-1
CSARGLRGYTEAFF
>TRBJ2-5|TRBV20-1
CSARESLYGETQYF
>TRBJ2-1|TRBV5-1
CASSFAGGDYNEQFF
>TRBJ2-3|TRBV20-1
CSAKYLAGGRDTQYF
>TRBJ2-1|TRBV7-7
CASSLLGQGSEQFF
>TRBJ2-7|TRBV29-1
CSVRRRQGQGEQYF
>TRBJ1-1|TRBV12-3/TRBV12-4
CASRSGWGQGNTEAFF
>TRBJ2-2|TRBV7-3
CASTGTGNTGELFF
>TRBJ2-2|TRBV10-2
CASIREAANTGELFF
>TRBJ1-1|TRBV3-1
CASSQAGTGAHRGAFF
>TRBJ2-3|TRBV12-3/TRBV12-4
CASRDSRFLSGTDTQYF
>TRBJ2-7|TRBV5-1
CASRLTSGSRNEQYF
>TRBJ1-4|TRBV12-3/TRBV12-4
CASSLLGQGGEKLFF
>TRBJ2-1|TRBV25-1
CASSKRQTYNEQFF
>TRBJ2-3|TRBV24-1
CATSDLGVADTQYF
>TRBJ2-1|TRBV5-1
CASSLDVLLSEQFF
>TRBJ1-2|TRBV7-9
CASSLGGRQGDGYTF
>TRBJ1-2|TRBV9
CASSVTGTGYTF
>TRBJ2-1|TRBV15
CATSRDRGRGGYNEQFF
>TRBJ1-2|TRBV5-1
CASSPTTETGGYTF
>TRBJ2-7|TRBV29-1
CSAATLAGKGYEQYF